This TCR beta chain was found in a study of cytomegalovirus exposure and HLA in healthy donors. The sample holds a few counts of this clone. In germline, CDR1 is MDHEN, CDR2 SYDVKM. CDR3 length: 14 residues. V lost 6 bases, J lost 1 base, and 12 bases lay in between. The primer mix had 60 Vbeta and 13 Jbeta primers. Clones were read by immunoSEQ multiplex PCR, and TCRdb kept only the in-frame ones, dropping some. The sample yields about 150,000 clones, about 70% seen once. This chain links TRBV28 with TRBJ1-2; maybe TRBD1 (5 bases). Sequencing input: PBMCs. The origin of this receptor is a woman aged 55-70 years in good health and CMV-seropositive. The CDR3 loop is CASSPDIFNYGYTF. The CDR3 nucleotides are TGTGCCAGCAGCCCGGACATCTTTAACTATGGCTACACCTTC.